Listed below are T cell receptor beta chains from one sample, sequenced in a study of T cells after yellow fever vaccination. From the 5' RACE reads, TCRdb called clonotypes with MiXCR, one entry per CDR3 protein. The profile shows 30,000 or so distinct CDR3 sequences, around 5.8% of them singletons. The sample here was PBMCs, either bulk or a sorted T-cell subset (CD4+, CD8+, memory, or dextramer-sorted; not recorded which), taken on the day of the yellow fever booster vaccination. These receptor sequences come from a man in his thirties or forties who received the YFV17D yellow fever vaccine. Each CDR3 is given with its conserved first and last residue. Fields, in order: D gene, V gene, J gene, clone size, CDR3 protein, CDR3 DNA. D genes are given only for firm matches. The size field is filled for only some rows; it gives once, few, many or a size class.

D: NA; V: TRBV6-5; J: TRBJ1-1; size: many; CDR3: CASSQGGSAFF; DNA: TGTGCCAGCAGTCAGGGAGGTAGCGCTTTCTTT
D: NA; V: TRBV7-9; J: TRBJ2-7; size: few; CDR3: CASSLAGGSYEQYF; DNA: TGTGCCAGCAGCTTAGCGGGAGGTTCCTACGAGCAGTACTTC
D: TRBD1; V: TRBV7-2; J: TRBJ2-2; size: many; CDR3: CASILSPGTGNTGELFF; DNA: TGTGCCAGCATCCTAAGTCCCGGGACAGGGAACACCGGGGAGCTGTTTTTT
D: TRBD1; V: TRBV12-3/TRBV12-4; J: TRBJ2-5; size: many; CDR3: CASSRGMGETQYF; DNA: TGTGCCAGCAGCAGGGGGATGGGGGAGACCCAGTACTTC
D: NA; V: TRBV4-1; J: TRBJ2-7; size: few; CDR3: CASSQDGGGSDDEQYF; DNA: TGCGCCAGCAGCCAAGATGGGGGGGGCAGTGATGACGAGCAGTACTTC
D: NA; V: TRBV19; J: TRBJ1-1; size: NA; CDR3: CASIRTASNTEAFF; DNA: TGTGCCAGTATCAGGACGGCAAGCAACACTGAAGCTTTCTTT
D: NA; V: TRBV7-2; J: TRBJ2-5; size: many; CDR3: CASSLRGAQETQYF; DNA: TGTGCCAGCAGCTTACGGGGGGCCCAAGAGACCCAGTACTTC
D: NA; V: TRBV7-2; J: TRBJ2-7; size: many; CDR3: CASTRGVGYEQYF; DNA: TGTGCCAGCACCCGCGGCGTGGGCTACGAGCAGTACTTC
D: NA; V: TRBV4-1; J: TRBJ2-7; size: many; CDR3: CASSLELHRYEQYF; DNA: TGCGCCAGCAGCCTAGAACTCCATCGGTACGAGCAGTACTTC
D: TRBD1; V: TRBV5-1; J: TRBJ2-7; size: many; CDR3: CASSGPQGTSTYEQYF; DNA: TGCGCCAGCAGCGGGCCACAGGGGACCTCCACCTACGAGCAGTACTTC
D: NA; V: TRBV3-1; J: TRBJ2-1; size: NA; CDR3: CASSQDSAGLQFF; DNA: TGTGCCAGCAGCCAAGATAGCGCGGGATTGCAGTTCTTC
D: NA; V: TRBV7-2; J: TRBJ1-6; size: many; CDR3: CASSSQGVLPLHF; DNA: TGTGCCAGCAGCTCCCAGGGAGTGCTTCCCCTCCACTTT
D: NA; V: TRBV28; J: TRBJ2-7; size: many; CDR3: CASSLPVLEQYF; DNA: TGTGCCAGCAGTTTACCTGTACTTGAGCAGTACTTC
D: TRBD1; V: TRBV7-9; J: TRBJ1-5; size: many; CDR3: CASSPRGDRGPEPNQPQHF; DNA: TGTGCCAGCAGCCCCCGCGGGGACAGGGGCCCTGAACCAAATCAGCCCCAGCATTTT
D: NA; V: TRBV4-2; J: TRBJ2-5; size: many; CDR3: CASRRQPGRRPEETQYF; DNA: TGTGCCAGCAGACGACAACCGGGACGCCGACCGGAAGAGACCCAGTACTTC
D: NA; V: TRBV20-1; J: TRBJ2-2; size: many; CDR3: CSAPLREGATGELFF; DNA: TGCAGTGCACCCCTCCGGGAGGGGGCTACCGGGGAGCTGTTTTTT
D: NA; V: TRBV5-1; J: TRBJ2-1; size: few; CDR3: CASSLAPGSSYNEQFF; DNA: TGCGCCAGCAGCTTGGCCCCGGGGAGCTCCTACAATGAGCAGTTCTTC
D: NA; V: TRBV14; J: TRBJ2-1; size: NA; CDR3: CASSQDRLRGNEQFF; DNA: TGTGCCAGCAGCCAAGATCGTTTAAGGGGCAATGAGCAGTTCTTC
D: TRBD2; V: TRBV11-1; J: TRBJ2-1; size: NA; CDR3: CASSSGLAGVEQFF; DNA: TGTGCCAGCAGCTCGGGACTAGCGGGAGTCGAGCAGTTCTTC
D: NA; V: TRBV7-6; J: TRBJ2-1; size: many; CDR3: CASSRGLNEQFF; DNA: TGTGCCAGCAGCCGGGGGCTCAATGAGCAGTTCTTC
D: TRBD1; V: TRBV7-2; J: TRBJ2-2; size: medium-sized; CDR3: CASCWGTGGFGELFF; DNA: TGTGCCAGCTGCTGGGGGACAGGGGGCTTCGGGGAGCTGTTTTTT
D: TRBD1; V: TRBV7-3; J: TRBJ2-1; size: many; CDR3: CASSPYGDRGDLSSYNEQFF; DNA: TGTGCCAGCAGCCCTTATGGGGACAGGGGGGACTTAAGCTCCTACAATGAGCAGTTCTTC
D: TRBD2; V: TRBV2; J: TRBJ2-5; size: many; CDR3: CASVLRALAEETQYF; DNA: TGTGCCAGCGTCCTTCGGGCCCTAGCGGAAGAGACCCAGTACTTC
D: NA; V: TRBV20-1; J: TRBJ2-7; size: many; CDR3: CSAQLLRSYEQYF; DNA: TGCAGTGCTCAACTCCTACGAAGCTACGAGCAGTACTTC
D: TRBD2; V: TRBV7-2; J: TRBJ2-5; size: many; CDR3: CASSTRLGGGPSETQYF; DNA: TGTGCCAGCAGCACCCGGTTGGGGGGAGGGCCATCAGAGACCCAGTACTTC
D: TRBD2; V: TRBV20-1; J: TRBJ2-7; size: many; CDR3: CSARDGLAGFGQYF; DNA: TGCAGTGCTAGAGATGGGCTAGCGGGATTTGGGCAGTACTTC
D: NA; V: TRBV20-1; J: TRBJ1-1; size: NA; CDR3: CSANSEWITEAFF; DNA: TGCAGTGCCAACTCGGAGTGGATCACTGAAGCTTTCTTT